This T cell receptor beta chain appears in the sequencing data of a study of metastatic and nonmetastatic thyroid tumors. Study-level information: Samples came from malignant and benign thyroid patients, and repertoires were compared across blood and tumor or nodule tissue.

Thyroid surgery was performed in patients who had received no treatment beforehand. Under the authors' procedure: To classify distant metastasis in papillary thyroid cancer, a model was built from CDR3 differences across clinicopathological groups. With MiXCR, TCRdb reprocessed the PCR reads. The V and J calls and clone size come from TCRdb's table, not from the authors' own analysis. Of tens of thousands of clones listed, 15% were seen once; the top ten hold 3% to 4.5%. Findings and limits, study-wide: Malignant tumors reportedly showed significantly higher TCR beta diversity than benign nodules in both blood and tumor.

This clone was counted many times. The antigen remains unidentified. Other DNA sequences in this specimen translate into the identical CDR3. The sequence was collected from a female donor with papillary thyroid cancer or a benign thyroid nodule (not recorded which). Some clones in this sample may be carry-over from other donors' samples. The sequenced sample was blood.

CDR3 sequence (DNA): TGTGCCAGCAGTTCCCACCGGACAGGGGGCACTGAAGCTTTCTTT. Protein sequence: CASSSHRTGGTEAFF. V is TRBV27 and J is TRBJ1-1; TRBD1 agrees at 10 bases. J was trimmed by 4 bases and V by 4 bases; bases with no gene match: 6. The CDR3 length is 15 residues. From germline, CDR1 is MNHEY and CDR2 SMNVEV (reference sequence).